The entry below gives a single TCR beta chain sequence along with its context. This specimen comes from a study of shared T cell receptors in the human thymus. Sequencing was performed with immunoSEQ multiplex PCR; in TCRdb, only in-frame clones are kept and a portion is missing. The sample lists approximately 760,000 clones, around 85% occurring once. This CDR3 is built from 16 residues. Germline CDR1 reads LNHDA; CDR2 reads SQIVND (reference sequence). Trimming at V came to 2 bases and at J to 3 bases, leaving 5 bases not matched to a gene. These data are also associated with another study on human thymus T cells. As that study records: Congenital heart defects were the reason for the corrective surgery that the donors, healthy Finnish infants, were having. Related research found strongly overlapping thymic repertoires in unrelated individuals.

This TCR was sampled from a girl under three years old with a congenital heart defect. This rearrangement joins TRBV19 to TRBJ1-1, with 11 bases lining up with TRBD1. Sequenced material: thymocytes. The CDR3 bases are TGTGCCAGTAGTATACCAGGGGACAGGGGGGACACTGAAGCTTTCTTT. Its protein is CASSIPGDRGDTEAFF.